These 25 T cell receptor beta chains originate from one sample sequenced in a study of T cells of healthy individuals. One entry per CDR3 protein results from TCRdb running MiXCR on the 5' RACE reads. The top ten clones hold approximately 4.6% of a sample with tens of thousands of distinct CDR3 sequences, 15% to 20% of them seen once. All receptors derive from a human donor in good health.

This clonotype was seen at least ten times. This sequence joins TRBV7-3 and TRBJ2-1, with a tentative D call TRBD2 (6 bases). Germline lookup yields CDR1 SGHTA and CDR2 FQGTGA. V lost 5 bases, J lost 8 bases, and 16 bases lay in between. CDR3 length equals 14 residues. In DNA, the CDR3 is TGTGCCAGCAGCCGATATGGGGCTAGCGATGAGCAGTTCTTC. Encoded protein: CASSRYGASDEQFF.

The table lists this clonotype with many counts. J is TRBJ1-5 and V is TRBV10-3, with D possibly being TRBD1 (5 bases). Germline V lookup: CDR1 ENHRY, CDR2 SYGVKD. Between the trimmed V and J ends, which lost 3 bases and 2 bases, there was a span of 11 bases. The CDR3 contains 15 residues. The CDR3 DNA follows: TGTGCCATCAGTGAAAGGGACGGAGGCAATCAGCCCCAGCATTTT. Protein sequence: CAISERDGGNQPQHF.

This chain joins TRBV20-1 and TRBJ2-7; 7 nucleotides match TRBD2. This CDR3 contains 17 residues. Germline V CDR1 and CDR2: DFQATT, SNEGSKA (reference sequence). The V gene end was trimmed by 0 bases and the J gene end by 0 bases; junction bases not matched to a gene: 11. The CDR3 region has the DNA TGCAGTGCTAGAGATGTGGTAGGGAGGGCTAGCTCCTACGAGCAGTACTTC. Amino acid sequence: CSARDVVGRASSYEQYF.

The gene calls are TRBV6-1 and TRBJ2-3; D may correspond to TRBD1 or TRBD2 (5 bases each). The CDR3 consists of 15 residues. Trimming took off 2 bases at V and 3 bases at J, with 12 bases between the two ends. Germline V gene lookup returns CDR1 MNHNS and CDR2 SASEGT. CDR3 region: CASSELGRETDTQYF. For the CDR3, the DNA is TGTGCCAGCAGTGAATTGGGCAGGGAGACAGATACGCAGTATTTT.

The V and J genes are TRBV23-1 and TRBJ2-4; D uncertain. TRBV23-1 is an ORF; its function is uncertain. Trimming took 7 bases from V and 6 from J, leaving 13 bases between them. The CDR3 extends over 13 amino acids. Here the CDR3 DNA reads TGCGCCAGCAAGGCCACCCTCGTAAACATTCAGTACTTC. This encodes CASKATLVNIQYF.

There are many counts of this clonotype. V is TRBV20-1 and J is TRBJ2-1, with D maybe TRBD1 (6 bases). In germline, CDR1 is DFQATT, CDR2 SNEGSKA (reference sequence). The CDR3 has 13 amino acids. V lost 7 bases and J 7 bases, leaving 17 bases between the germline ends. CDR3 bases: TGCAGTGTTCGGGACACCAGCCCGAATGAGCAGTTCTTC. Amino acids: CSVRDTSPNEQFF.

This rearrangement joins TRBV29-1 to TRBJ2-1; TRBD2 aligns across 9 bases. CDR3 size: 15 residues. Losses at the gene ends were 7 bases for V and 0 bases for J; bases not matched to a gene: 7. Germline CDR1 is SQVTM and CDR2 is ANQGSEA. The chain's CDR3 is CSGKTSGNSYNEQFF. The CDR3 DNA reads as TGCAGCGGGAAGACTAGCGGTAACTCCTACAATGAGCAGTTCTTC.

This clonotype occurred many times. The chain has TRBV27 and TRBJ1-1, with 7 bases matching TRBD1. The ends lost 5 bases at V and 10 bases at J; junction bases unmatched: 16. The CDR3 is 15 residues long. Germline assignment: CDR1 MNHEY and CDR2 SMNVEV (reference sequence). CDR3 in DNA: TGTGCCAGCAGTACAGACCTAGGGGGCGCATCCGCAGCTTTCTTT. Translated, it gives CASSTDLGGASAAFF.

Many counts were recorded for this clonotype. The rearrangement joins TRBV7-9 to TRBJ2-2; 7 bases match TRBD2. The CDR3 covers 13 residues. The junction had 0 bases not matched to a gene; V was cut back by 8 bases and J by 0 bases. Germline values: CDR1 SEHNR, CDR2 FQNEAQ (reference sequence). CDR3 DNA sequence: TGTGCCAGCGGGGGGGCGAACACCGGGGAGCTGTTTTTT. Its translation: CASGGANTGELFF. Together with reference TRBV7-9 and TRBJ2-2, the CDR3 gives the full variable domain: DTGVSQNPRHKITKRGQNVTFRCDPISEHNRLYWYRQTLGQGPEFLTYFQNEAQLEKSRLLSDRFSAERPKGSFSTLEIQRTEQGDSAMYLCASGGANTGELFFGEGSRLTVL.

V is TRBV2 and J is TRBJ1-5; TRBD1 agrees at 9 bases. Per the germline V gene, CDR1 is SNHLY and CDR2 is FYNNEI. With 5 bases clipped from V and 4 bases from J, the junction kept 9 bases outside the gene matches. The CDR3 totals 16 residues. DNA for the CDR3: TGTGCCAGCAGTACACAGGGGGCGACTTTTAATCAGCCCCAGCATTTT. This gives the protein CASSTQGATFNQPQHF.

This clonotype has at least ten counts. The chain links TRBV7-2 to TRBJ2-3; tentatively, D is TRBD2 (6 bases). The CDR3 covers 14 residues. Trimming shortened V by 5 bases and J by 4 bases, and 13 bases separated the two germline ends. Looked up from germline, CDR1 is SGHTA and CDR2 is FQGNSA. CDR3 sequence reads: CASSGGGWSDTQYF. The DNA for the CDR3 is TGTGCCAGCAGCGGAGGAGGGTGGTCAGATACGCAGTATTTT.

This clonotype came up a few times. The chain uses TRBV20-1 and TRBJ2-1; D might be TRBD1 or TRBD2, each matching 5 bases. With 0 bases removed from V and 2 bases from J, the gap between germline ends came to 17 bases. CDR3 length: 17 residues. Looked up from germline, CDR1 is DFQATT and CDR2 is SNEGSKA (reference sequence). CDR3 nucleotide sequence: TGCAGTGCTAGAGATCGGTTGGGCAGGGACCCCTACAATGAGCAGTTCTTC. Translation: CSARDRLGRDPYNEQFF.

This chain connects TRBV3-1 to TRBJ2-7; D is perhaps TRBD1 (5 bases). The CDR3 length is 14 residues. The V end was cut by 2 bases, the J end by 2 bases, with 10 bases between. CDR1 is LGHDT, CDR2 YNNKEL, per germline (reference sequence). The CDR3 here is CASSQSTATYEQYF. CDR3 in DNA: TGTGCCAGCAGCCAATCGACAGCCACCTACGAGCAGTACTTC.

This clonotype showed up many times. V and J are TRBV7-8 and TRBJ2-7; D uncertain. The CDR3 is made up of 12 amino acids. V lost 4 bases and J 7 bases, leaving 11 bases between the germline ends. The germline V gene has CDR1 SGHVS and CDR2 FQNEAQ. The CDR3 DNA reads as TGTGCCAGCAGCTCGACGCACGGGGAGCAGTACTTC. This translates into CASSSTHGEQYF. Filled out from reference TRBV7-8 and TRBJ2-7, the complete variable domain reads GAGVSQSPRYKVAKRGQDVALRCDPISGHVSLFWYQQALGQGPEFLTYFQNEAQLDKSGLPSDRFFAERPEGSVSTLKIQRTQQEDSAVYLCASSSTHGEQYFGPGTRLTVT.

Written as DNA, the CDR3 is TGTGCCAGCAGCCGGGACAGGGAGGCCGGGGAGCTGTTTTTT. Its translation: CASSRDREAGELFF. The rearrangement uses TRBV7-9 and TRBJ2-2; 9 bases match TRBD1. The CDR3 length is 14 residues. CDR1 SEHNR and CDR2 FQNEAQ come from the germline V gene (reference sequence). V lost 5 bases to trimming and J lost 6 bases; unmatched junction nucleotides: 4.

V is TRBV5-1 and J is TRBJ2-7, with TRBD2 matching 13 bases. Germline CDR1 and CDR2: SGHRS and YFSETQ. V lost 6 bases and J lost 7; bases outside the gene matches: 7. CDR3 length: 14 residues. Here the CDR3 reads CASKTSGRAEEQYF. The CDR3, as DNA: TGCGCCAGCAAAACTAGCGGGAGGGCAGAGGAGCAGTACTTC.

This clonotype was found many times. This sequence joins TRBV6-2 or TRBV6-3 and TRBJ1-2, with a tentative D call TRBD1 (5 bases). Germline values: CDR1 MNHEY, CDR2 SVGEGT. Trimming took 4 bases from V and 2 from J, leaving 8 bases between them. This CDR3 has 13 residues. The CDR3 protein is CASSLDTNYGYTF. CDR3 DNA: TGTGCCAGCAGTTTGGACACGAACTATGGCTACACCTTC.

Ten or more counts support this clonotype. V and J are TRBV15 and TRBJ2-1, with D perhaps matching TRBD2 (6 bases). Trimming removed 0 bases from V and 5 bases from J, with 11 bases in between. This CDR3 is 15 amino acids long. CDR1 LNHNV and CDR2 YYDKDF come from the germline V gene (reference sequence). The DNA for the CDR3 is TGTGCCACCAGCAGAGATCTGGGGACTCACAATGAGCAGTTCTTC. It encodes CATSRDLGTHNEQFF. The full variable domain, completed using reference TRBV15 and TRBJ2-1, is DAMVIQNPRYQVTQFGKPVTLSCSQTLNHNVMYWYQQKSSQAPKLLFHYYDKDFNNEADTPDNFQSRRPNTSFCFLDIRSPGLGDTAMYLCATSRDLGTHNEQFFGPGTRLTVL.

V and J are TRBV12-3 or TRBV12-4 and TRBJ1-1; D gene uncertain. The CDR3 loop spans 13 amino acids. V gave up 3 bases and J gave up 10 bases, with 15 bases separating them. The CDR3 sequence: CASSLDGFGRAFF. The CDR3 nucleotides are TGTGCCAGCAGTTTGGACGGGTTTGGTCGAGCTTTCTTT.

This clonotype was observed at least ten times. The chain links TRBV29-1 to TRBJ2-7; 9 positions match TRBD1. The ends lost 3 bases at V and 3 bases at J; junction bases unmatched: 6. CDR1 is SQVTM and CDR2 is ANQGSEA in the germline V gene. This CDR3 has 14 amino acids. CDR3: CSVDPTGGNYEQYF. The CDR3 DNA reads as TGCAGCGTTGACCCGACAGGGGGGAACTACGAGCAGTACTTC.

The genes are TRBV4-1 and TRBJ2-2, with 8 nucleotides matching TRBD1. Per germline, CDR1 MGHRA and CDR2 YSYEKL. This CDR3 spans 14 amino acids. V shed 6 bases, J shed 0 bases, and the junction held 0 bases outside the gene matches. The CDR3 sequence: CASRTGANTGELFF. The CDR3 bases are TGCGCCAGCAGGACAGGGGCGAACACCGGGGAGCTGTTTTTT.

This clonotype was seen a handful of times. The CDR3 region has the DNA TGTGCCAGCAGTCCACGACAGGGGGATCAGCCCCAGCATTTT. Translating it yields CASSPRQGDQPQHF. V gene TRBV27 combines with J gene TRBJ1-5, with 9 bases identical to TRBD1. The germline V gene encodes CDR1 MNHEY and CDR2 SMNVEV (reference sequence). This CDR3 is built from 14 residues. After removal of 5 bases from V and 5 bases from J, the junction contained 4 bases not matched to a gene.

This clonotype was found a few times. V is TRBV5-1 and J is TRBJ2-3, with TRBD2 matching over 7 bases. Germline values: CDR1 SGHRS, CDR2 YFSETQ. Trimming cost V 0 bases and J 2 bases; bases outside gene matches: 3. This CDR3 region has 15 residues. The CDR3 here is CASSLDGGITDTQYF. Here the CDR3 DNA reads TGCGCCAGCAGCTTGGACGGGGGGATCACAGATACGCAGTATTTT.

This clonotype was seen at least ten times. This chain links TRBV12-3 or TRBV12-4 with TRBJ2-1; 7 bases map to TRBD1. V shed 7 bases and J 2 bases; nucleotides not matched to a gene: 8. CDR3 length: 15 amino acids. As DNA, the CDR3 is TGTGCCAGCACTCCACCGGGACAGACCTACAATGAGCAGTTCTTC. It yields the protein CASTPPGQTYNEQFF.

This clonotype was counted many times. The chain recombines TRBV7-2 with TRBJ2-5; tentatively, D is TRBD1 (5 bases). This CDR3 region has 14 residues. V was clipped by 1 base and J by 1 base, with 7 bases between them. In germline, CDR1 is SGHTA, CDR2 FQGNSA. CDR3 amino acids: CASSLDTGQETQYF. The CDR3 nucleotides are TGTGCCAGCAGCTTAGATACAGGCCAAGAGACCCAGTACTTC.